These 6 T cell receptor beta chains were all obtained from the same sample, sequenced in a study of post-analysis software for immune sequencing data. Every TCR beta cDNA library bore unique molecular identifiers. TCRdb redid the calling of the PCR reads with MiXCR, one entry per CDR3 protein. This table holds a few hundred thousand distinct CDR3 sequences, roughly 45% found once. Study findings and constraints: Elevated frequency relative to controls characterized a handful of TRBV segments in patients, TRBV5-6, TRBV5-1 and TRBV20-1 among them.

The antigens of these receptors remain unknown. The sequenced sample was blood. The receptors originated from a girl aged 10 to 17 with multiple sclerosis.

This chain links TRBV28 with TRBJ1-5; 7 bases match TRBD1. V lost 5 bases, J lost 6 bases, and 7 bases stayed unmatched. This CDR3 spans 14 amino acids. CDR1 and CDR2 from the germline V gene are MDHEN and SYDVKM. CDR3 DNA sequence: TGTGCCAGCAGTCACAGGGGATGGAGTCAGCCCCAGCATTTT. Protein sequence: CASSHRGWSQPQHF.

This clonotype was picked up a small number of times. The CDR3 DNA sequence: TGTGCCAGCAGTTTAGGGGACAGGGGCTTTGAGCAGTTCTTC. Translated: CASSLGDRGFEQFF. V and J are TRBV28 and TRBJ2-1; 10 bases match TRBD1. V was clipped by 2 bases and J by 9 bases; unmatched bases: 4. Per germline, CDR1 MDHEN and CDR2 SYDVKM. The CDR3 consists of 14 residues.

This chain uses TRBV6-5 with TRBJ1-2, with a weak D call TRBD1 (6 bases). The V and J ends lost 10 bases and 2 bases respectively, with 14 bases between them. CDR1 is MNHEY and CDR2 is SVGAGI in the germline V gene. The CDR3 has 13 amino acids. The CDR3 DNA reads TGTGCCACCCAGGGGTGGGGGAACTATGGCTACACCTTC. This gives the protein CATQGWGNYGYTF.

Many counts were recorded for this clonotype. The chain links TRBV20-1 to TRBJ2-3; the D is unclear. V was shortened by 3 bases and J by 0 bases, with 7 bases between the two germline ends. This CDR3 has 13 residues. Germline-derived CDR1 and CDR2 are DFQATT and SNEGSKA (reference sequence). CDR3 DNA sequence: TGCAGTGCTAGCGCGGCTAGCACAGATACGCAGTATTTT. It translates to CSASAASTDTQYF.

This clonotype has more than one count but fewer than ten. The chain links TRBV20-1 to TRBJ2-1; 7 bases are shared with TRBD2. The CDR3 is made up of 13 amino acids. The V gene's germline CDR1 is DFQATT and CDR2 SNEGSKA (reference sequence). The CDR3 loop reads CSSGEPSYNEQFF. The DNA for the CDR3 is TGCAGCAGCGGGGAGCCATCCTACAATGAGCAGTTCTTC.

This chain links TRBV6-5 with TRBJ2-1; 7 nucleotides agree with TRBD1. This CDR3 is built from 15 residues. CDR1 and CDR2 (germline): MNHEY, SVGAGI. V gave up 5 bases and J gave up 5 bases; unmatched junction bases: 9. CDR3 sequence reads: CASSPDRVSDNEQFF. The CDR3, as DNA: TGTGCCAGCAGTCCCGACAGGGTATCGGACAATGAGCAGTTCTTC.